A selection of T cell receptor beta chains follows, all from one sample in a study of shared clonotypes between healthy human individuals. Assay: immunoSEQ multiplex PCR; the TCRdb copy retains only in-frame clones and omits some. The sample yields 2 million to 2.5 million clones, approximately 94% seen once. The specimen was naive CD4+ T cells sorted from blood. All receptors come from a young man in good health. Both conserved end residues are part of each CDR3.

v_gene	j_gene	len	CDR3aa
TRBV9	TRBJ2-7	16	CASSVGLLVDSYEQYF
TRBV28	TRBJ1-2	16	CASSLLPGQGGYGYTF
TRBV7-2	TRBJ2-1	11	CASTPSIEQFF
TRBV5-1	TRBJ1-5	17	CASSVIRGLNSNQPQHF
TRBV19	TRBJ1-5	13	CASSSTGGQPQHF
TRBV27	TRBJ2-2	15	CASIGASGRTGELFF
TRBV10-3	TRBJ2-5	13	CAISEYSVETQYF
TRBV6-6	TRBJ1-2	13	CASSYRGNGGYTF
TRBV18	TRBJ2-3	15	CASSLGSPGQITQYF
TRBV4-1	TRBJ1-6	16	CASSQEVISYNSPLHF
TRBV25-1	TRBJ2-7	11	CASSESREQYF
TRBV4-1	TRBJ2-3	14	CASSQAGGAIPQYF
TRBV28	TRBJ1-5	15	CASSQLQGVNQPQHF
TRBV7-2	TRBJ2-1	13	CASSLDLYNEQFF
TRBV6-5	TRBJ1-1	14	CASRLQGKGTEAFF
TRBV6-1	TRBJ1-3	17	CASSGGTGGPTGNTIYF
TRBV6-5	TRBJ2-7	14	CASSRGQPAYEQYF
TRBV19	TRBJ1-5	15	CASSQTGGGNQPQHF